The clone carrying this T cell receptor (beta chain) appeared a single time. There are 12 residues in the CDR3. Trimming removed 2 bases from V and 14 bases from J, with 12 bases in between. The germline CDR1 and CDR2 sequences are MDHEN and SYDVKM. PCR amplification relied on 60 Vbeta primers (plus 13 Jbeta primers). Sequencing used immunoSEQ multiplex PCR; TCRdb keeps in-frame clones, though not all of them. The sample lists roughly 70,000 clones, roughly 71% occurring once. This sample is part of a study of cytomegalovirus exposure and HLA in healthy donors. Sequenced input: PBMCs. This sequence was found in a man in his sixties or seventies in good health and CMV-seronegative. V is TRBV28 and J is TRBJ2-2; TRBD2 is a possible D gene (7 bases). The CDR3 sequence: CASSLRRGRLFF. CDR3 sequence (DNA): TGTGCCAGCAGTTTAAGGCGGGGGCGACTGTTTTTT.